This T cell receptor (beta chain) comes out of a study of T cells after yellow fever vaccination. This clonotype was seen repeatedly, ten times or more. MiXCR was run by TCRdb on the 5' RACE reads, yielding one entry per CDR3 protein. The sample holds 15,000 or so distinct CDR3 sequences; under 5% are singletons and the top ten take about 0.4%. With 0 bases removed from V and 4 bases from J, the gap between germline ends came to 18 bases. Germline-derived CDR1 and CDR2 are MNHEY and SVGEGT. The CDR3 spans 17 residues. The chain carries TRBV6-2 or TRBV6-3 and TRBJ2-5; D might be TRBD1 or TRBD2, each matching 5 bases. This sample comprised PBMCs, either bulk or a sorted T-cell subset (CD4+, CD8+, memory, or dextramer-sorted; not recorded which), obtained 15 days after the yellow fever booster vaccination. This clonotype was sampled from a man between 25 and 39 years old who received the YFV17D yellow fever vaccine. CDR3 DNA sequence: TGTGCCAGCAGTTACTCCCACCGGGACGGAGAGGTAGAGACCCAGTACTTC. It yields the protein CASSYSHRDGEVETQYF.